This entry lists 27 T cell receptor beta chains sequenced from one sample in a study of cytomegalovirus exposure and HLA in healthy donors. 13 Jbeta primers and 60 Vbeta primers were used for the PCR. Here immunoSEQ multiplex PCR was the method, and the copy in TCRdb shows in-frame clones only, minus some. Of almost 70,000 clones in the sample, roughly two thirds were seen once. The specimen sequenced was PBMCs. Receptors were obtained from a male donor in good health and CMV-seropositive.

The chain has TRBV6-5 and TRBJ1-1; D remains unclear. Trimming took off 7 bases at V and 0 bases at J, with 15 bases between the two ends. The germline V gene has CDR1 MNHEY and CDR2 SVGAGI. This CDR3 is 15 amino acids long. CDR3 sequence reads: CASIPRGSMNTEAFF. CDR3 nucleotide sequence: TGTGCCAGCATCCCCAGAGGGTCCATGAACACTGAAGCTTTCTTT.

The J gene is TRBJ2-1, the V gene TRBV19; weak D call: TRBD1 (5 bases). Germline V gene data show CDR1 as LNHDA and CDR2 as SQIVND (reference sequence). This CDR3 is built from 14 residues. V was pared by 2 bases and J by 7 bases, with 12 bases between. The CDR3 region has the DNA TGTGCCAGTAGTATAAGGACAATTTCGAATGAGCAGTTCTTC. It codes for CASSIRTISNEQFF.

The chain recombines TRBV23-1 with TRBJ2-7; 12 bases are shared with TRBD1. TRBV23-1 is filed as an ORF, its function uncertain. This CDR3 has 15 amino acids. J lost 4 bases, V lost 6 bases, and 7 bases had no gene match. DNA of the CDR3: TGCGCCAGCAGGGGGGGACAGGGGGCGTATTACGAGCAGTACTTC. Translating it yields CASRGGQGAYYEQYF.

The rearrangement joins TRBV7-9 to TRBJ1-4, with no clear D. There are 14 residues in the CDR3. Germline V CDR1 and CDR2: SEHNR, FQNEAQ (reference sequence). Between the trimmed V and J ends, which lost 3 bases and 5 bases, there was a span of 10 bases. DNA for the CDR3: TGTGCCAGCAGCTTGGGAGGAGGGAATGAAAAACTGTTTTTT. Its translation is CASSLGGGNEKLFF.

The V and J genes are TRBV25-1 and TRBJ1-5, with a possible D match to TRBD1 (6 bases). V lost 2 bases and J lost 3, with 8 bases in between. CDR1 is MGHDK, CDR2 SYGVNS, per germline. The CDR3 runs 14 residues. CDR3 in DNA: TGTGCCAGCAGTGAACCAGGGGTCAATCAGCCCCAGCATTTT. It is translated as CASSEPGVNQPQHF.

This clone was seen only once. The chain has TRBV7-9 and TRBJ2-7; tentative D call: TRBD2 (6 bases). Germline V gene sequence: CDR1 SEHNR, CDR2 FQNEAQ (reference sequence). V was cut by 4 bases and J by 0 bases, with 19 bases left in between. The CDR3 is made up of 17 amino acids. The DNA of the CDR3 is TGTGCCAGCAGCTCAGGGAGGATCGGATTGAGCTCCTACGAGCAGTACTTC. Translation: CASSSGRIGLSSYEQYF.

This chain connects TRBV14 to TRBJ2-7; unclear D gene. Germline CDR1 SGHDN, CDR2 FVKESK. V dropped 1 base and J dropped 3 bases, with 10 bases sitting between them. The CDR3 loop spans 14 amino acids. CDR3 protein: CASSQGIRYYEQYF. The CDR3 DNA reads as TGTGCCAGCAGCCAAGGCATCCGGTACTACGAGCAGTACTTC. Based on the CDR3 plus reference TRBV14 and TRBJ2-7, the full variable domain is EAGVTQFPSHSVIEKGQTVTLRCDPISGHDNLYWYRRVMGKEIKFLLHFVKESKQDESGMPNNRFLAERTGGTYSTLKVQPAELEDSGVYFCASSQGIRYYEQYFGPGTRLTVT.

The chain has TRBV6-1 and TRBJ2-1, with 8 bases lining up with TRBD1. Germline V lookup: CDR1 MNHNS, CDR2 SASEGT. The CDR3 totals 15 residues. J lost 4 bases, V lost 5 bases, and 7 bases had no gene match. CDR3 DNA: TGTGCCAGCAGTCCCCAGACAGGGGATTACAATGAGCAGTTCTTC. The encoded protein is CASSPQTGDYNEQFF.

The chain combines TRBV15 with TRBJ1-3, with a possible D match to TRBD1 (6 bases). Trimming left V 0 bases short and J 7 bases short, with 10 bases between. The CDR3 extends over 14 amino acids. CDR1 and CDR2 (germline): LNHNV, YYDKDF (reference sequence). CDR3 region: CATSREKGGNTIYF. CDR3 nucleotide sequence: TGTGCCACCAGCAGAGAGAAGGGGGGGAACACCATATATTTT. The full variable domain, its missing parts supplied by reference TRBV15 and TRBJ1-3, is DAMVIQNPRYQVTQFGKPVTLSCSQTLNHNVMYWYQQKSSQAPKLLFHYYDKDFNNEADTPDNFQSRRPNTSFCFLDIRSPGLGDTAMYLCATSREKGGNTIYFGEGSWLTVV.

The chain joins TRBV12-5 to TRBJ2-7, with D maybe TRBD2 (5 bases). This CDR3 region has 12 residues. Trimming took 8 bases from V and 2 from J, leaving 10 bases between them. Germline lookup yields CDR1 LGHNT and CDR2 FRNRAP. Here the CDR3 reads CASRGAAYEQYF. The CDR3 bases are TGTGCTAGTCGGGGTGCAGCCTACGAGCAGTACTTC.

The CDR3 protein is CASSQFRDRGTGGNTIYF. CDR3 coding DNA: TGTGCCAGCAGCCAATTCCGGGACAGGGGGACTGGCGGAAACACCATATATTTT. The chain has TRBV7-8 and TRBJ1-3, with 11 bases aligning to TRBD1. Germline V gives CDR1 SGHVS, CDR2 FQNEAQ. After removal of 5 bases from V and 4 bases from J, the junction contained 13 bases not matched to a gene. The CDR3 has 18 residues. Full variable domain (rest looked up from reference TRBV7-8 and TRBJ1-3): GAGVSQSPRYKVAKRGQDVALRCDPISGHVSLFWYQQALGQGPEFLTYFQNEAQLDKSGLPSDRFFAERPEGSVSTLKIQRTQQEDSAVYLCASSQFRDRGTGGNTIYFGEGSWLTVV.

The chain recombines TRBV6-6 with TRBJ2-5; 7 nucleotides line up with TRBD1. Germline V gene lookup returns CDR1 MNHNY and CDR2 SVGAGI (reference sequence). The CDR3 loop spans 14 amino acids. V lost 6 bases and J lost 1; bases outside the gene matches: 5. The CDR3 DNA follows: TGTGCCAGCAGGACAGGGCCCGGCCAAGAGACCCAGTACTTC. It is translated as CASRTGPGQETQYF.

This clone was found a few times. CDR3 loop: CASSLGTGSSYEQYF. In DNA, the CDR3 is TGTGCCAGCAGCTTGGGGACAGGGAGCTCCTACGAGCAGTACTTC. The gene calls are TRBV5-5 and TRBJ2-7, with 8 bases matching TRBD1. The CDR3 has 15 amino acids. The V gene's germline CDR1 is SGHKS and CDR2 YYEKEE (reference sequence). Trimming cost V 0 bases and J 0 bases; bases outside gene matches: 2.

V usage is TRBV4-2 and J usage is TRBJ2-3, with D possibly TRBD1 on 5 matching bases. Germline loops: CDR1 LGHNA, CDR2 YNFKEQ. This CDR3 region has 17 residues. V gave up 1 base and J gave up 0 bases, with 14 bases separating them. The CDR3 bases are TGTGCCAGCAGCCAAGGGCCCGGTGGGGCTAGCACAGATACGCAGTATTTT. It specifies CASSQGPGGASTDTQYF.

This sequence joins TRBV14 and TRBJ2-7; TRBD2 agrees at 9 bases. Looked up from germline, CDR1 is SGHDN and CDR2 is FVKESK. V shed 0 bases and J 7 bases; nucleotides not matched to a gene: 4. CDR3 length: 14 amino acids. CDR3 coding DNA: TGTGCCAGCAGCCAAGAAGTGCGGGAGGGGGAGCAGTACTTC. Translating it yields CASSQEVREGEQYF.

The chain couples TRBV7-9 to TRBJ2-7; 10 bases line up with TRBD2. Trimming removed 7 bases from V and 6 bases from J; junction bases left unmatched: 12. This CDR3 has 15 residues. Looked up from germline, CDR1 is SEHNR and CDR2 is FQNEAQ (reference sequence). The CDR3 DNA reads TGTGCCAGCACCCCCCCGGGGACTAGCGTGACCGAGCAGTACTTC. The encoded protein is CASTPPGTSVTEQYF. The full variable domain, in which reference TRBV7-9 and TRBJ2-7 provide the parts outside the CDR3, is DTGVSQNPRHKITKRGQNVTFRCDPISEHNRLYWYRQTLGQGPEFLTYFQNEAQLEKSRLLSDRFSAERPKGSFSTLEIQRTEQGDSAMYLCASTPPGTSVTEQYFGPGTRLTVT.

The table lists this clone with a few counts. The rearrangement uses TRBV9 and TRBJ2-2, with 10 bases that match TRBD1. This CDR3 contains 14 residues. The J segment lost 4 bases and the V segment lost 8 bases, leaving 5 bases of the junction unmatched. Germline lookup yields CDR1 SGDLS and CDR2 YYNGEE. CDR3 nucleotides: TGTGCCAGTACGACAGGGGGCAGCACCGGGGAGCTGTTTTTT. This encodes CASTTGGSTGELFF.

J is TRBJ2-5 and V is TRBV7-3, with 9 nucleotides matching TRBD1. Germline V gene lookup returns CDR1 SGHTA and CDR2 FQGTGA. This CDR3 region has 14 residues. V shed 5 bases, J shed 2 bases, and the junction held 3 bases outside the gene matches. The CDR3 protein is CASSPGQGQETQYF. Written as DNA, the CDR3 is TGTGCCAGCAGCCCCGGACAGGGGCAAGAGACCCAGTACTTC.

This sequence joins TRBV18 and TRBJ1-1; D is undetermined. The CDR3 is made up of 13 amino acids. Germline V CDR1 and CDR2: KGHSH, LQKENI. V lost 3 bases and J lost 3, with 8 bases in between. The CDR3, as DNA: TGTGCCAGCTCACCTTTACAAGACACTGAAGCTTTCTTT. Encoded protein: CASSPLQDTEAFF.

This clone was recorded only once. The chain carries TRBV6-1 and TRBJ2-7; possible D gene TRBD2, 5 bases. Trimming left V 2 bases short and J 4 bases short, with 15 bases between. Per the germline V gene, CDR1 is MNHNS and CDR2 is SASEGT. CDR3 size: 15 residues. This CDR3 reads CASSESSEGGYEQYF. The CDR3 DNA follows: TGTGCCAGCAGTGAAAGTAGTGAGGGTGGGTACGAGCAGTACTTC.

The chain is built from TRBV18 and TRBJ1-1, with TRBD1 matching 7 bases. Germline V gives CDR1 KGHSH, CDR2 LQKENI. V lost 5 bases and J lost 2; bases outside the gene matches: 2. CDR3 size: 13 residues. As DNA, the CDR3 is TGTGCCAGCTCAACAGGGGAAAACACTGAAGCTTTCTTT. As protein: CASSTGENTEAFF.

CDR3 sequence (DNA): TGTGCCAGCAGCTTAGTTCAGGCCTCCTACAATGAGCAGTTCTTC. It translates to CASSLVQASYNEQFF. The chain links TRBV7-6 to TRBJ2-1; D is unresolved. Germline loops: CDR1 SGHVS, CDR2 FNYEAQ. The CDR3 extends over 15 amino acids. The V and J ends lost 1 base and 0 bases respectively, with 7 bases between them.

The chain employs TRBV4-3 and TRBJ2-7, with D possibly TRBD2 on 5 matching bases. From germline, CDR1 is LGHNA and CDR2 YSLEER. CDR3 length equals 13 residues. Trimming shortened V by 0 bases and J by 5 bases, and 8 bases separated the two germline ends. The CDR3 DNA sequence: TGCGCCAGCAGCCAAGACCCGGAGGACGAGCAGTACTTC. It specifies CASSQDPEDEQYF.

This clone appeared a few times. V and J are TRBV12-5 and TRBJ1-1; a possible D gene is TRBD1 (5 bases). This CDR3 spans 13 amino acids. Between the trimmed V and J ends, which lost 3 bases and 6 bases, there was a span of 11 bases. Germline CDR1 reads LGHNT; CDR2 reads FRNRAP. The CDR3 region has the DNA TGTGCTAGTGGTTTTATGGCGGGGGCTGAAGCTTTCTTT. Its translation is CASGFMAGAEAFF.

This sequence joins TRBV19 and TRBJ1-6, with TRBD1 identical over 9 bases. Germline loops: CDR1 LNHDA, CDR2 SQIVND (reference sequence). Losses at the gene ends were 4 bases for V and 14 bases for J; bases not matched to a gene: 9. The CDR3 totals 14 residues. The CDR3 DNA reads as TGTGCCAGTAGTAATCAACAGGGGGCTCGGACCCTCCACTTT. This sequence encodes CASSNQQGARTLHF.

The genes are TRBV7-6 and TRBJ2-7, with TRBD2 matching 7 bases. Per the germline V gene, CDR1 is SGHVS and CDR2 is FNYEAQ. This CDR3 spans 13 amino acids. V was pared by 2 bases and J by 6 bases, with 4 bases of the junction left unmatched. CDR3: CASSLRSGGEQYF. The CDR3 DNA sequence: TGTGCCAGCAGCTTAAGGTCGGGGGGCGAGCAGTACTTC.

The chain uses TRBV2 and TRBJ1-4, with TRBD1 as a possible D gene (5 bases). Germline loops: CDR1 SNHLY, CDR2 FYNNEI. The CDR3 length is 14 residues. V lost 8 bases to trimming and J lost 6 bases, with 16 bases between them. As DNA, the CDR3 is TGTGCCAGCCTTGGGAGGGGCATGGATGAAAAACTGTTTTTT. As protein: CASLGRGMDEKLFF.